The 28 T cell receptor beta chains reported below all come from one sample, sequenced in a study of cytomegalovirus exposure and HLA in healthy donors. This PCR relied on a set of 60 Vbeta primers and 13 Jbeta primers. TCRdb's table, derived via immunoSEQ multiplex PCR, lists solely in-frame clones and lacks some. The sample lists under 200,000 clones, 70% to 80% seen once, with around 2.4% in the top ten. Sequencing was carried out using PBMCs. All receptors come from a man between 60 and 75 years old in good health and CMV-seronegative.

This chain links TRBV5-4 with TRBJ2-7; perhaps TRBD1 as D (6 bases). Germline V gives CDR1 SGHNT, CDR2 YYREEE (reference sequence). Trimming cost V 0 bases and J 3 bases, with 10 bases left between them. The CDR3 length is 14 residues. The DNA of the CDR3 is TGTGCCAGCAGCTTGGGGGCAGGGGACTACGAGCAGTACTTC. Protein product: CASSLGAGDYEQYF.

The chain combines TRBV19 with TRBJ1-5; 8 nucleotides match TRBD1. V lost 7 bases, J lost 5 bases, and 10 bases stayed unmatched. This CDR3 has 15 amino acids. Germline V gives CDR1 LNHDA, CDR2 SQIVND (reference sequence). The CDR3 sequence: CASNWLSGGHQPQHF. The DNA of the CDR3 is TGTGCCAGTAACTGGCTGTCAGGGGGCCATCAGCCCCAGCATTTT. The variable domain in full, with the rest retrieved from reference TRBV19 and TRBJ1-5, is DGGITQSPKYLFRKEGQNVTLSCEQNLNHDAMYWYRQDPGQGLRLIYYSQIVNDFQKGDIAEGYSVSREKKESFPLTVTSAQKNPTAFYLCASNWLSGGHQPQHFGDGTRLSIL.

The chain couples TRBV5-1 to TRBJ2-5, with no clear D. Trimming pared 0 bases from V and 5 bases from J, leaving 11 bases between. CDR1 and CDR2 from the germline V gene are SGHRS and YFSETQ. This CDR3 region has 14 residues. CDR3: CASSLGANEETQYF. The CDR3 nucleotides are TGCGCCAGCAGCTTGGGTGCCAACGAGGAGACCCAGTACTTC.

A few counts support this clone. The V and J genes are TRBV5-1 and TRBJ1-2; 12 nucleotides line up with TRBD1. The V and J ends lost 0 bases and 2 bases, in that order; junction bases with no gene match: 14. Germline CDR1 SGHRS, CDR2 YFSETQ. The CDR3 is made up of 20 amino acids. CDR3 sequence (DNA): TGCGCCAGCAGCTTGGTATTGCCCGCGGGACAGGGGGCCCCGAACTATGGCTACACCTTC. Protein: CASSLVLPAGQGAPNYGYTF. Supplemented by reference TRBV5-1 and TRBJ1-2, the full variable domain reads KAGVTQTPRYLIKTRGQQVTLSCSPISGHRSVSWYQQTPGQGLQFLFEYFSETQRNKGNFPGRFSGRQFSNSRSEMNVSTLELGDSALYLCASSLVLPAGQGAPNYGYTFGSGTRLTVV.

The CDR3 reads CASSLSGTYQETQYF. CDR3 in DNA: TGTGCCAGCAGCTTAAGCGGGACGTACCAAGAGACCCAGTACTTC. The genes are TRBV7-9 and TRBJ2-5, with TRBD2 matching 7 bases. The CDR3 is 15 amino acids. The ends lost 2 bases at V and 0 bases at J; junction bases unmatched: 3. The germline V gene has CDR1 SEHNR and CDR2 FQNEAQ (reference sequence).

V gene TRBV5-4 combines with J gene TRBJ2-7; 7 nucleotides agree with TRBD1. V trimming: 3 bases; J trimming: 3 bases; junction bases outside the gene matches: 9. CDR1 and CDR2 from the germline V gene are SGHNT and YYREEE (reference sequence). This CDR3 comprises 15 residues. The CDR3 DNA is TGTGCCAGCAGCTCCCGGGGACAGAGCTACTACGAGCAGTACTTC. It translates to CASSSRGQSYYEQYF.

The CDR3 spells CASSSAPGTHTTYEQYF. DNA for the CDR3: TGCGCCAGCAGCTCAGCCCCCGGGACTCACACCACCTACGAGCAGTACTTC. The chain employs TRBV5-1 and TRBJ2-7; possible D gene TRBD2, 6 bases. The germline V gene has CDR1 SGHRS and CDR2 YFSETQ. The CDR3 has 17 amino acids. Trimming took 3 bases from V and 2 from J, leaving 21 bases between them.

The chain carries TRBV19 and TRBJ2-1; D is perhaps TRBD1 (5 bases). The V end lost 6 bases, the J end lost 0 bases, and 12 bases lay between the germline ends. The CDR3 consists of 15 residues. CDR1 is LNHDA and CDR2 is SQIVND in the germline V gene (reference sequence). The CDR3 sequence: CASRPDRFSYNEQFF. The CDR3 region has the DNA TGTGCCAGTAGACCCGACAGATTCTCCTACAATGAGCAGTTCTTC.

This clone was seen a handful of times. The chain links TRBV10-3 to TRBJ2-5, with 10 bases lining up with TRBD1. Germline V gene lookup returns CDR1 ENHRY and CDR2 SYGVKD. V dropped 0 bases and J dropped 2; count of bases not matched to a gene: 9. The CDR3 is 18 amino acids. CDR3 nucleotide sequence: TGTGCCATCAGTGAGTCATATACGGGACAGGGGTATCAAGAGACCCAGTACTTC. Translating gives CAISESYTGQGYQETQYF.

The chain links TRBV19 to TRBJ2-7, with D perhaps TRBD1 (6 bases). Per the germline V gene, CDR1 is LNHDA and CDR2 is SQIVND (reference sequence). The CDR3 spans 15 residues. Trimming cost V 5 bases and J 2 bases, with 16 bases left between them. The CDR3: CASSPRRQVTYEQYF. For the CDR3, the DNA is TGTGCCAGTAGTCCGAGACGACAGGTGACCTACGAGCAGTACTTC.

The chain carries TRBV4-2 and TRBJ1-5, with D maybe TRBD1 (5 bases). The germline V gene encodes CDR1 LGHNA and CDR2 YNFKEQ. Trimming shortened V by 3 bases and J by 6 bases, and 9 bases separated the two germline ends. This CDR3 is built from 13 residues. CDR3 nucleotide sequence: TGTGCCAGCAGCCACGACCAGGGTCAGCCCCAGCATTTT. This translates into CASSHDQGQPQHF.

This clone appeared a few times. The chain combines TRBV7-9 with TRBJ1-2; D is uncertain. The CDR3 extends over 12 amino acids. The germline V gene has CDR1 SEHNR and CDR2 FQNEAQ (reference sequence). The V end lost 3 bases, the J end lost 0 bases, and 2 bases lay between the germline ends. The CDR3 is CASSFTNYGYTF. The CDR3 region has the DNA TGTGCCAGCAGCTTCACTAACTATGGCTACACCTTC.

The chain employs TRBV30 and TRBJ2-7, with 10 positions matching TRBD1. This CDR3 contains 15 residues. The V segment lost 3 bases and the J segment 2 bases; nucleotides outside the gene matches: 7. Germline V gene data show CDR1 as GTSNPN and CDR2 as SVGIG (reference sequence). CDR3 loop: CAWSHGQGGPYEQYF. The CDR3 DNA reads TGTGCCTGGAGCCATGGACAGGGGGGACCCTACGAGCAGTACTTC.

This chain uses TRBV9 with TRBJ2-2; 9 bases are a match to TRBD1. CDR1 is SGDLS and CDR2 is YYNGEE in the germline V gene. V dropped 4 bases and J dropped 1; count of bases not matched to a gene: 14. This CDR3 region has 19 residues. CDR3 DNA: TGTGCCAGCAGCCCCTCGGGACAGGGCACATACCAGAACACCGGGGAGCTGTTTTTT. As protein: CASSPSGQGTYQNTGELFF.

This clone is a singleton in its sample. The genes are TRBV30 and TRBJ2-1; 9 bases map to TRBD2. Germline V gene sequence: CDR1 GTSNPN, CDR2 SVGIG (reference sequence). This CDR3 is built from 18 residues. V gave up 3 bases and J gave up 0 bases; unmatched junction bases: 12. CDR3 in DNA: TGTGCCTGGAGGATCCCAAGCGGGGGGCTACTCTCCTACAATGAGCAGTTCTTC. It is translated as CAWRIPSGGLLSYNEQFF.

The CDR3 loop is CASSSVGTAGGADTQYF. The CDR3 DNA is TGCGCCAGCAGCTCGGTGGGCACGGCGGGAGGGGCAGATACGCAGTATTTT. V gene TRBV5-1 combines with J gene TRBJ2-3; 9 positions agree with TRBD2. This CDR3 has 17 amino acids. V was clipped by 3 bases and J by 4 bases; unmatched bases: 12. CDR1 is SGHRS and CDR2 is YFSETQ in the germline V gene.

Comment on this clone: Compared with germline, one end of the junction differs, possibly owing to a read error. The chain joins TRBV6-1 to TRBJ1-2, with 9 nucleotides matching TRBD1. Looked up from germline, CDR1 is MNHNS and CDR2 is SASEGT. This CDR3 is built from 14 residues. The chain's CDR3 is CASSELQGAYGYPF. The CDR3 bases are TGTGCCAGCAGTGAACTACAGGGGGCCTATGGCTACCCCTTC.

The J gene is TRBJ2-7, the V gene TRBV27; possible D gene TRBD1, 8 bases. Trimming cost V 4 bases and J 2 bases, with 15 bases left between them. Germline-derived CDR1 and CDR2 are MNHEY and SMNVEV (reference sequence). The CDR3 totals 15 residues. CDR3 DNA: TGTGCCAGCAGTTCCCACAGGGGGGGAGCCTACGAGCAGTACTTC. This codes for CASSSHRGGAYEQYF.

About this clone itself: At one of its ends the junction is not consistent with the germline gene, which may arise from a read error. The rearrangement uses TRBV25-1 and TRBJ2-1, with 9 bases that match TRBD2. Germline CDR1 and CDR2: MGHDK and SYGVNS. The CDR3 spans 15 residues. This chain's CDR3 is CASSEVLAGYNEQLF. DNA of the CDR3: TGTGCCAGCAGTGAAGTCCTAGCGGGATACAATGAGCAGCTCTTC. The full variable domain, with the rest looked up from reference TRBV25-1 and TRBJ2-1, is EADIYQTPRYLVIGTGKKITLECSQTMGHDKMYWYQQDPGMELHLIHYSYGVNSTEKGDLSSESTVSRIRTEHFPLTLESARPSHTSQYLCASSEVLAGYNEQLFGPGTRLTVL.

The V gene is TRBV28, the J gene TRBJ1-5; the match to TRBD1 covers 7 bases. Germline V gene lookup returns CDR1 MDHEN and CDR2 SYDVKM. Trimming at V came to 8 bases and at J to 2 bases, leaving 9 bases not matched to a gene. CDR3 size: 15 residues. CDR3 coding DNA: TGTGCCAGCTACACAGGGGTTCGGGGCAATCAGCCCCAGCATTTT. Translating it yields CASYTGVRGNQPQHF.

The rearrangement joins TRBV5-1 to TRBJ2-3; tentatively, D is TRBD1 (5 bases). V was pared by 1 base and J by 1 base, with 7 bases between. This CDR3 is 14 amino acids long. Germline V gene sequence: CDR1 SGHRS, CDR2 YFSETQ. CDR3 nucleotide sequence: TGCGCCAGCAGCTTGTTGACAGGCACAGATACGCAGTATTTT. This translates into CASSLLTGTDTQYF.

This clone was seen more than once but under ten times. The chain joins TRBV6-1 to TRBJ1-1; D call uncertain. V lost 8 bases, J lost 4 bases, and 8 bases lay in between. This CDR3 region has 11 residues. Germline V gene sequence: CDR1 MNHNS, CDR2 SASEGT. CDR3 loop: CASRHVTEAFF. CDR3 bases: TGTGCCAGCCGACACGTCACTGAAGCTTTCTTT.

J is TRBJ1-4 and V is TRBV19; a possible D gene is TRBD1 (5 bases). V lost 4 bases and J 5 bases, leaving 11 bases between the germline ends. CDR3 length equals 14 residues. Looked up from germline, CDR1 is LNHDA and CDR2 is SQIVND (reference sequence). CDR3 nucleotide sequence: TGTGCCAGTAGTAAACGGGAGGGGAATGAAAAACTGTTTTTT. This encodes CASSKREGNEKLFF.

The gene calls are TRBV2 and TRBJ1-1, with a tentative D call TRBD1 (5 bases). The germline V and J ends were trimmed by 6 bases and 0 bases, with 11 bases remaining between them. CDR3 size: 14 residues. In germline, CDR1 is SNHLY, CDR2 FYNNEI. CDR3 region: CASRSDSLNTEAFF. CDR3 bases: TGTGCCAGCAGATCTGACAGTTTGAACACTGAAGCTTTCTTT.

The chain links TRBV27 to TRBJ2-3; TRBD2 matches 9 bases. This CDR3 comprises 16 residues. J was trimmed by 5 bases and V by 5 bases; bases with no gene match: 11. Germline assignment: CDR1 MNHEY and CDR2 SMNVEV (reference sequence). The CDR3 is CASSAPLAGRGDTQYF. The CDR3 DNA reads as TGTGCCAGCAGTGCCCCTCTAGCGGGGCGGGGAGATACGCAGTATTTT.

This clone was recorded a few times. This chain connects TRBV18 to TRBJ2-7, with 14 bases that match TRBD2. J gave up 1 base and V 3 bases, and 2 bases lay outside the gene matches. The CDR3 has 16 amino acids. CDR1 and CDR2 (germline): KGHSH, LQKENI. CDR3 sequence: CASSPRTSGGSYEQYF. The CDR3 DNA follows: TGTGCCAGCTCACCGAGGACTAGCGGGGGGTCCTACGAGCAGTACTTC.

The CDR3 sequence: CASSVGQASGNTIYF. CDR3 bases: TGTGCCAGCAGCGTCGGACAGGCATCTGGAAACACCATATATTTT. The chain has TRBV9 and TRBJ1-3; 7 nucleotides line up with TRBD1. V shed 2 bases, J shed 1 base, and the junction held 3 bases outside the gene matches. CDR3 length: 15 residues. The germline V gene encodes CDR1 SGDLS and CDR2 YYNGEE.

The chain uses TRBV4-2 and TRBJ2-3; a possible D gene is TRBD2 (5 bases). CDR3 length: 16 amino acids. Germline V gene lookup returns CDR1 LGHNA and CDR2 YNFKEQ. The V end lost 4 bases, the J end lost 2 bases, and 16 bases lay between the germline ends. The CDR3 nucleotides are TGTGCCAGCAGCCTGAGCGGAACACCATCCACAGATACGCAGTATTTT. Translating gives CASSLSGTPSTDTQYF.